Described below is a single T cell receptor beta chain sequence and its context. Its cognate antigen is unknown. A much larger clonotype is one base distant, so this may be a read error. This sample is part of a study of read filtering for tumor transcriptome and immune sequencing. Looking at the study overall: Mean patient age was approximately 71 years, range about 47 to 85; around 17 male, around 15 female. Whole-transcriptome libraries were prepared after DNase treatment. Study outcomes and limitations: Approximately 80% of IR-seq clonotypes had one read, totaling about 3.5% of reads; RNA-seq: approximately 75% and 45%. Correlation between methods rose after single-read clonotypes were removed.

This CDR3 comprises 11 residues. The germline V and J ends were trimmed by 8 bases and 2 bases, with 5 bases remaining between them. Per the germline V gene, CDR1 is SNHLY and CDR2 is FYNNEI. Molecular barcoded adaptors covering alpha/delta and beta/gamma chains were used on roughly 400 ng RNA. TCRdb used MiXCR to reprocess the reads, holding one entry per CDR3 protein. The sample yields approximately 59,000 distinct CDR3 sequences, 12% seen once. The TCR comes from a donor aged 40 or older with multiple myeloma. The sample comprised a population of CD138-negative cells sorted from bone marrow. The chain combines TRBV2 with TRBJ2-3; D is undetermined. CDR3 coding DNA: TGTGCCAGCGCATACACAGATACGCAGTATTTT. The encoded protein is CASAYTDTQYF.